The present T cell receptor beta chain was sequenced within a study of cytomegalovirus exposure and HLA in healthy donors (dated by TCRdb to about 2017). Looking at the study overall: According to an earlier analysis of 587 of the donors, about 179 million T cells yielded some 120 million unique TCR beta sequences and approximately 300 Gb of sequence data. A separate validation cohort of 100 to 150 different subjects was used in addition to the roughly 640-subject first cohort. A later analysis re-analyzed previously published TCR beta repertoires from 550 to 700 donors and added high-resolution HLA genotyping to study TCR occurrence patterns. Because of strong linkage in the cohort, five DR-DQ haplotypes were treated as single units for association and clustering. HLA typing included class I and class II loci at four-digit resolution. An early release covering roughly 600 HLA-typed donors comprised approximately 300 gigabases of sequencing data and around 86 million unique TCR sequences. Of the roughly 410 genotyped donors, roughly 80% were placed in the genetic ancestry cluster associated with self-reported Caucasian donors. In an earlier analysis of about 590 of the donors, high-throughput TCR beta sequencing was used to judge whether each TCR beta V gene segment behaved as functional or pseudogenic. All discovery cohort repertoires had been generated on a single sequencing platform. Across around 400 genotyped donors of the cohort, an average of approximately 200,000 unique TCR beta nucleotide sequences per donor were sequenced, and 15% to 20% of those sequences were non-productive. Genome-wide SNP genotypes for about three fifths of the 666 donors were used in a later genetic analysis, which treated that subset as a discovery cohort. To predict cytomegalovirus infection status, the study combined high-throughput TCR immunosequencing, statistical association of individual TCRs with disease status, and machine learning. Using immunosequencing, the study profiled T cell repertoires from around 670 subjects and related those repertoires to cytomegalovirus serostatus. Donor age, sex, ethnicity and CMV serostatus were collected together with the repertoire data. In the later analysis, no new phenotypic data were used to find candidate immune exposures; instead, reliance was placed on TCR beta sequences and their occurrence across donors. The number of donors typed differed by locus, with 629-630 for A, B, C, DRB1 and DQB1, around 560 for DQA1, 600 to 610 for DPA1, and under 490 for DPB1. The study aimed to test whether signatures of past pathogen exposure could be identified by cataloging public T cell receptors.

To note about this clone: Its target antigen remains unknown. There are no base qualities to consult, and no much larger clone falls within one base.

Paper-wide results and their limitations: According to a later analysis, parvovirus B19, influenza, CMV and Epstein-Barr virus appeared linked to several top co-occurrence clusters. A group of highly shared sequence variants was considered likely to be a technical artifact of the sequencing pipeline. Strong co-occurrence of HLA alleles, especially DR and DQ, made assigning TCR associations to individual alleles difficult. It was suggested by the authors that the approach could potentially be generalized to other disease states and immunological phenotypes. The classifier was reported to diagnose cytomegalovirus status with high specificity and sensitivity in both the original cohort and the validation cohort. A later genetic analysis associated a missense DCLRE1C variant with V-gene and J-gene trimming of TCR beta chains, and an independent cohort replicated the association. Because HLA typing was missing for some donors at each locus, association tests included only the typed subset. An earlier analysis of approximately 540 of the donors showed that most TCR beta V segments appeared in productive rearrangements either about 87% or about 30% of the time, which broadly matched IMGT annotations. According to a later analysis, most CMV-associated TCR beta chains appeared to be HLA-restricted, and the HLA associations seemed to be driven largely by CMV exposure. CMV serostatus was the only immune exposure information available for the cohort. A further reported finding was that TCR beta sequences accurately predicted the HLA-A and HLA-B alleles for most subjects in the first cohort. Compared with equally common non-associated chains, HLA-associated TCR beta chains in a later analysis were more clonally expanded and had lower generation probabilities. In this cohort, only TCR beta chains were sequenced, and detectable features were limited by the absence of alpha or paired-chain data. Because counts were too low, roughly 16 rarely observed V segments, including chromosome 9 orphons, were excluded from the earlier analysis of under 650 of the donors. Most TCR sequences were observed very rarely across donors, whereas some public TCRs were present in many individuals. Presence/absence analyses assumed roughly uniform sequencing depth across donors, an assumption that may not hold. In a later analysis, some 17,000 TCR beta sequences were associated with specific HLA alleles at a false discovery rate of 0.05. In vitro tests confirmed that a few of the cytomegalovirus-associated TCR beta chains recognize cytomegalovirus antigens. Correlated functional status among segregating V segments might reflect linkage disequilibrium, but an unknown experimental factor could not be ruled out. A later genetic analysis reported fewer N-insertions in productive TCRs among donors in an Asian-associated ancestry cluster than the roughly 700-donor mean. In the study, about 150 TCR beta chains were listed as associated with cytomegalovirus. A later analysis found that TCR association rates varied across HLA loci, with DRB1 alleles showing the most associated TCRs and HLA-C alleles the fewest.

The library was built by means of the immunoSEQ multiplex PCR assay. For the multiplex PCR, a mixture combining 60 forward primers for TCR Vbeta segments and 13 reverse primers for TCR Jbeta segments was used. Amplification of the CDR3 region of rearranged TCR beta genes was performed with a multiplex PCR assay on genomic DNA. Amplified TCR beta libraries were sequenced as 87-base-pair reads on the Illumina HiSeq System. Regarding the original processing steps: Across the roughly 600 repertoires, a later analysis counted some 80 million unique TCR beta chains, roughly 11 million of which were shared by at least two donors. To remove PCR and sequencing errors, raw reads were error-corrected and collapsed into unique sequences using a nearest-neighbor algorithm that merged closely related sequences. V, D and J gene segments were assigned by aligning CDR3 sequences to IMGT reference sequences. For a sequence to be retained, a match of at least six nucleotides was required to both a V gene segment and a J gene segment. Rearrangements were called productive when the CDR3 lacked stop codons and stayed in frame with V and J; all others were non-productive. CDR3 was defined according to IMGT convention as the region running from the second conserved V-encoded cysteine to the conserved J-encoded phenylalanine. In an earlier analysis of roughly 610 of the donors, sequences lacking an unambiguous match to a single V gene segment were excluded. In an earlier analysis of more than 500 of the donors, a V segment was called functional when productive rearrangements were above 56.7%, and segregating when the standard deviation between donors exceeded 5%. A statistical classification framework was built to diagnose cytomegalovirus status from the catalog of TCR beta chain sequences. A later analysis assigned V and J genes by comparing TCR nucleotide sequences with IMGT/GENE-DB human TR gene sequences. A later analysis assigned CDR3 sequences and most-parsimonious VDJ recombination scenarios with the TCRdist pipeline. A later analysis defined each TCR beta chain by its CDR3 amino acid sequence plus V-gene family, and excluded reads lacking a unique V-gene family. In a later analysis, around 600 highly shared, low-generation-probability nucleotide sequences were removed to address suspected cross-contamination and a sequencing artifact. In a later analysis, a clonal expansion index was calculated for each public chain from normalized within-repertoire ranks of inferred template counts. Generation probabilities in a later analysis came from a VDJ recombination model fitted to out-of-frame rearrangements, and those results were checked against IGoR. Hypergeometric tests were used in a later analysis to score TCR-TCR, TCR-HLA and TCR-CMV co-occurrence, with a repertoire-size bias correction applied to the TCR pairs. False discovery rates were estimated in a later analysis by permuting HLA or CMV assignments 20 times. In a later analysis, co-occurring TCRs were grouped using DBSCAN, and TCRdist sequence similarity was added for clustering within HLA-allele-positive subsets. For co-occurrence clustering, repertoires with fewer than 30,000 or more than 120,000 public chains were excluded, along with four or five repertoires with anomalous nucleotide sharing. What TCRdb holds here is the immuneACCESS table cut down to in-frame rearrangements. Part of the clones is not present; checked against another copy, under half of the missing clones reflect an unresolved V gene, and the others are unexplained. The D gene and trimming were derived from the DNA, and the V and J assignments and clone size from that table. Present in this sample are approximately 100,000 clones, approximately 77% of which were seen just once. 13% to 15% of the sample is in the top ten clones.

The cohort was made up of 666 healthy bone marrow donors. At the time of sampling, all cohort members were nominally healthy, though unrecorded immune exposures were likely present. The donor was CMV seropositive and belonged to the group of a few hundred seropositive cohort members. Each donor provided a peripheral blood sample, and peripheral blood mononuclear cells were used for TCR beta sequencing. Genomic DNA was extracted from the blood cell samples with the Qiagen DNeasy Blood Extraction Kit. The specimen sequenced was PBMCs. The clonotype was recovered from a male donor in good health and CMV-seropositive.

The CDR3 reads as follows: CASSPFTGNTGELFF. DNA sequence: TGTGCCAGCTCACCATTTACAGGGAATACCGGGGAGCTGTTTTTT. This chain joins TRBV18 to TRBJ2-2, and the D gene may be TRBD1, 6 bases matching. The germline V gene provides CDR1 KGHSH and CDR2 LQKENI. The CDR3 numbers 15 residues from cysteine through phenylalanine. Only CDR3 DNA is held: 45 bases, read in frame from base 1. V is reduced by 2 bases and J by 5 bases, leaving a spacing of 12 bases between them.